This T cell receptor (beta chain) appears in the sequencing data of a study of blood T cell repertoires in COVID-19. CDR3 size: 15 residues. The V gene's germline CDR1 is SGHVS and CDR2 FQNEAQ. Trimming removed 10 bases at V and 0 bases at J, with 19 bases between. Assay: immunoSEQ multiplex PCR; the TCRdb copy retains only in-frame clones and omits some. Of tens of thousands of clones listed, 65% to 85% were seen once; the top ten hold about a fifth. The sample consisted of peripheral blood. The chain recombines TRBV7-8 with TRBJ2-7; D might be TRBD2 (6 bases). The sequence was obtained from a man of 80 years or more with active or convalescent COVID-19. The CDR3 loop is CATGRDSASSYEQYF. CDR3 DNA sequence: TGTGCCACCGGGAGAGACAGCGCGAGCTCCTACGAGCAGTACTTC.